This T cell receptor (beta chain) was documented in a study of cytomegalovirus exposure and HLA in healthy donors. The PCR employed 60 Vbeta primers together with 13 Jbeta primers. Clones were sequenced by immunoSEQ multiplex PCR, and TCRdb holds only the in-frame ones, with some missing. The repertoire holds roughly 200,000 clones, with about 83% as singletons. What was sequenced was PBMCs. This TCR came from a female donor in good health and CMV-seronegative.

CDR3 bases: TGCGCCAGCAGCCAAGAACAGCTCTATGGCTACACCTTC. Residues: CASSQEQLYGYTF. The V and J genes are TRBV4-1 and TRBJ1-2; D gene uncertain. This CDR3 spans 13 amino acids. V was pared by 0 bases and J by 4 bases, with 6 bases between. CDR1 is MGHRA and CDR2 is YSYEKL in the germline V gene.